A selection of T cell receptor beta chains follows, all from one sample in a study of cytomegalovirus exposure and HLA in healthy donors. The protocol was immunoSEQ multiplex PCR, while the TCRdb copy is restricted to in-frame clones and leaves out a portion. The sample holds 95,000 to 150,000 clones, over 60% seen once. The sample taken for sequencing was PBMCs. The receptor source for this set is a woman in her thirties or forties in good health and CMV-seropositive. CDR3s include the opening cysteine and the closing phenylalanine or tryptophan. A D gene is named only where the DNA matches it firmly. Not every row has a clone size; where given, it reads once, few, many or a size class.

size: NA
V: TRBV6-5
J: TRBJ2-7
D: NA
DNA: TGTGCCAGCATTCGAACAGCGGCCCGCTCCTACGAGCAGTACTTC
CDR3: CASIRTAARSYEQYF

size: NA
V: TRBV7-3
J: TRBJ2-1
D: NA
DNA: TGTGCCAGCAGCTTAGTAGTTGACAATGAGCAGTTCTTC
CDR3: CASSLVVDNEQFF

size: NA
V: TRBV10-2
J: TRBJ2-1
D: NA
DNA: TGCGCCAGCAGTGAGGGGGTGGGACACTCCTACAATGAGCAGTTCTTC
CDR3: CASSEGVGHSYNEQFF

size: NA
V: TRBV5-1
J: TRBJ1-1
D: NA
DNA: TGCGCCAGCAGCCTAACGGCGGGTTCTGAAGCTTTCTTT
CDR3: CASSLTAGSEAFF

size: once
V: TRBV5-3
J: TRBJ2-1
D: TRBD2
DNA: TGTGCCAGAAGCTTCCTCCCGGGACTAGCGCACACCTCCTACAATGAGCAGTTCTTC
CDR3: CARSFLPGLAHTSYNEQFF

size: NA
V: TRBV6-5
J: TRBJ2-7
D: TRBD1
DNA: TGTGCCAGCAGTTCCTCTCCCGGGACAGGGGGTTACGAGCAGTACTTC
CDR3: CASSSSPGTGGYEQYF

size: NA
V: TRBV13
J: TRBJ1-2
D: TRBD1
DNA: TGTGCCAGCAGCTTAGACGGGGAGACAGGGGGTTACTATGGCTACACCTTC
CDR3: CASSLDGETGGYYGYTF

size: NA
V: TRBV7-2
J: TRBJ2-7
D: TRBD2
DNA: TGTGCCAGCAGCTTACAACTAGCGGGAGGAACTCCCTACGAGCAGTACTTC
CDR3: CASSLQLAGGTPYEQYF

size: NA
V: TRBV5-4
J: TRBJ1-2
D: TRBD1
DNA: TGTGCCAGCAGCTTAGAGGACAGGGGGCGGATTGCCTATGGCTACACCTTC
CDR3: CASSLEDRGRIAYGYTF

size: NA
V: TRBV7-8
J: TRBJ2-2
D: TRBD1
DNA: TGTGCCAGCAGCCCTAGAGGGACAGGGAGGTCCGGGGAGCTGTTTTTT
CDR3: CASSPRGTGRSGELFF

size: once
V: TRBV9
J: TRBJ2-3
D: NA
DNA: TGTGCCAGCAGCCCCTCCCTTGGGGGGACAGATACGCAGTATTTT
CDR3: CASSPSLGGTDTQYF

size: medium-sized
V: TRBV7-9
J: TRBJ1-1
D: NA
DNA: TGTGCCAGCAGCCCGGGGGGGGAGTGGGCTTTCTTT
CDR3: CASSPGGEWAFF

size: NA
V: TRBV7-9
J: TRBJ2-2
D: TRBD2
DNA: TGTTCCAGCAGCTCGGGACTAGTGGGGGGCACCGGGGAGCTGTTTTTT
CDR3: CSSSSGLVGGTGELFF

size: NA
V: TRBV30
J: TRBJ2-1
D: TRBD2
DNA: TGTGCCTGGAGTGTACCTAGCGGGGGATGGAATGAGCAGTTCTTC
CDR3: CAWSVPSGGWNEQFF

size: few
V: TRBV28
J: TRBJ1-1
D: NA
DNA: TGTGCCAGCGATAGTCAGAACACTGAAGCTTTCTTT
CDR3: CASDSQNTEAFF

size: NA
V: TRBV28
J: TRBJ1-2
D: NA
DNA: TGTGCCAGCAGCCCCGACGGGGAGATGTATGGCTACACCTTC
CDR3: CASSPDGEMYGYTF

size: NA
V: TRBV7-7
J: TRBJ2-1
D: TRBD2
DNA: TGTGCTAGCAGCCCTGGAGCGGGAATGGGCAATGAGCAGTTCTTC
CDR3: CASSPGAGMGNEQFF

size: NA
V: TRBV9
J: TRBJ2-1
D: NA
DNA: TGTGCCAGCAGCGTAATGGGGCCGTCCTACAATGAGCAGTTCTTC
CDR3: CASSVMGPSYNEQFF

size: NA
V: TRBV19
J: TRBJ2-5
D: TRBD2
DNA: TGTGCCAGTAGTATGAGAAAAGGGACTAGCGGGGGGACCTCCCAAGAGACCCAGTACTTC
CDR3: CASSMRKGTSGGTSQETQYF

size: NA
V: TRBV6-1
J: TRBJ2-7
D: NA
DNA: TGTGCCAGCAGCCCCCGGGGTGGACCCTACGAGCAGTACTTC
CDR3: CASSPRGGPYEQYF

size: NA
V: TRBV2
J: TRBJ2-1
D: NA
DNA: TGTGCCAGCAGGCAGACAGGTGGCAATGAGCAGTTCTTC
CDR3: CASRQTGGNEQFF

size: NA
V: TRBV28
J: TRBJ1-5
D: NA
DNA: TGTGCCAGCTGGGACAAGGGGCAGCCCCAGCATTTT
CDR3: CASWDKGQPQHF

size: once
V: TRBV19
J: TRBJ1-1
D: NA
DNA: TGTGCCAGTAGCGACCGGGAGTACCGTCCTGAAGCTTTCTTT
CDR3: CASSDREYRPEAFF

size: NA
V: TRBV5-1
J: TRBJ2-1
D: TRBD2
DNA: TGCGCCAGCAGCTTGGCGGGAGGGCAGCACAATGAGCAGTTCTTC
CDR3: CASSLAGGQHNEQFF

size: NA
V: TRBV6-5
J: TRBJ2-1
D: NA
DNA: TGTGCCAGCAGCCCCGGACACTACTCCTACAATGAGCAGTTCTTC
CDR3: CASSPGHYSYNEQFF

size: few
V: TRBV19
J: TRBJ1-4
D: NA
DNA: TGTGCCAGTATGCGGAGGGGAGGTGAAAAACTGTTTTTT
CDR3: CASMRRGGEKLFF

size: NA
V: TRBV27
J: TRBJ1-2
D: NA
DNA: TGTGCCAGCAGTTTGAGTATTGGTAACGGCTATGGCTACACCTTC
CDR3: CASSLSIGNGYGYTF

size: few
V: TRBV1
J: TRBJ2-7
D: NA
DNA: TGCACCAGCAGCCAAGATACGGTGGTAAGCTCCTACGAGCAGTACTTC
CDR3: CTSSQDTVVSSYEQYF

size: NA
V: TRBV5-6
J: TRBJ2-2
D: TRBD1
DNA: TGTGCCAGCAGAGGGACAGGGACCACCGGGGAGCTGTTTTTT
CDR3: CASRGTGTTGELFF

size: few
V: TRBV2
J: TRBJ2-1
D: NA
DNA: TGTGCCAGCAGCCCGAATTTGGGGGCGAATGAGCAGTTCTTC
CDR3: CASSPNLGANEQFF

size: NA
V: TRBV7-9
J: TRBJ2-7
D: TRBD2
DNA: TGTGCCAGCAGCTCATCTAGCGGGGGTTCCTACGAGCAGTACTTC
CDR3: CASSSSSGGSYEQYF

size: NA
V: TRBV29-1
J: TRBJ2-5
D: TRBD2
DNA: TGCAGCGTTGGGGTCGGGACTAGCGGGGGGGCAGAGACCCAGTACTTC
CDR3: CSVGVGTSGGAETQYF

size: NA
V: TRBV19
J: TRBJ1-4
D: NA
DNA: TGTGCCAGTAGTATCCTAGCAGGCAATAATGAAAAACTGTTTTTT
CDR3: CASSILAGNNEKLFF

size: few
V: TRBV6-1
J: TRBJ1-2
D: TRBD1
DNA: TGTGCCAGCAGTGAATTTCCCGGGACAGGGGGTGTCGGGTATGGCTACACCTTC
CDR3: CASSEFPGTGGVGYGYTF

size: NA
V: TRBV29-1
J: TRBJ1-1
D: TRBD1
DNA: TGCAGCGCGCTAGGGGGGGACAGGGGGATTGAAGCTTTCTTT
CDR3: CSALGGDRGIEAFF

size: NA
V: TRBV12-5
J: TRBJ1-6
D: NA
DNA: TGTGCTAGTGGCCTCGCCGCACAATTGGCTTCACCCCTCCACTTT
CDR3: CASGLAAQLASPLHF

size: NA
V: TRBV28
J: TRBJ1-1
D: NA
DNA: TGTGCCAGCAACAGGGAGATGTACACTGAAGCTTTCTTT
CDR3: CASNREMYTEAFF

size: NA
V: TRBV30
J: TRBJ1-3
D: NA
DNA: TGTGCCTGGAGTGAGGACGTTTCAAAGTTCCGGGGGGACACCATATATTTT
CDR3: CAWSEDVSKFRGDTIYF

size: NA
V: TRBV6-5
J: TRBJ1-1
D: NA
DNA: TGTGCCAGCAGTTCCCAGTACGCAGCTTTCTTT
CDR3: CASSSQYAAFF

size: once
V: TRBV6-1
J: TRBJ1-5
D: NA
DNA: TGTGCCAGCAGTCACGACAGTAGCAATCAGCCCCAGCATTTT
CDR3: CASSHDSSNQPQHF

size: few
V: TRBV29-1
J: TRBJ1-2
D: TRBD1
DNA: TGCAGCGTTGGAGATGACAGGGACCCTCCTACACTATATGGCTACACCTTC
CDR3: CSVGDDRDPPTLYGYTF

size: NA
V: TRBV7-6
J: TRBJ2-7
D: NA
DNA: TGTGCCAGCAGCTTAGCGGCGGCTCGGGAGAACGAGCAGTACTTC
CDR3: CASSLAAARENEQYF

size: NA
V: TRBV9
J: TRBJ2-7
D: TRBD2
DNA: TGTGCCAGCAGCGTAGCGGATATTAGCGGGGGAATTTACTACGAGCAGTACTTC
CDR3: CASSVADISGGIYYEQYF

size: NA
V: TRBV2
J: TRBJ1-2
D: TRBD1
DNA: TGTGCCAGCAGCGGACAGGGGGCTAACTATGGCTACACCTTC
CDR3: CASSGQGANYGYTF

size: NA
V: TRBV5-1
J: TRBJ1-1
D: NA
DNA: TGCGCCAGCAGCACCGGACAGAGTGCTGAAGCTTTCTTT
CDR3: CASSTGQSAEAFF